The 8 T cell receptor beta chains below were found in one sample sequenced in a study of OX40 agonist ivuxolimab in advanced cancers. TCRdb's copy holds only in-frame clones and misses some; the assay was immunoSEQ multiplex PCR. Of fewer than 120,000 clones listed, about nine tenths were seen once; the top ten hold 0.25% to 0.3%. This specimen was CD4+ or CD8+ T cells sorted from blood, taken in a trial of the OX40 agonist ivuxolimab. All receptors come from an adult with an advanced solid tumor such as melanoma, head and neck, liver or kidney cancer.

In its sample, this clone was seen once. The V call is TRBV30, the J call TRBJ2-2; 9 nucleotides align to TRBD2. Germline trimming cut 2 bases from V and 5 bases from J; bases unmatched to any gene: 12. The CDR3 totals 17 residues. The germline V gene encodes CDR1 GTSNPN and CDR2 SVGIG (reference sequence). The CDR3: CAWSRIAGVFSTGELFF. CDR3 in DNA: TGTGCCTGGAGTAGGATAGCGGGGGTTTTTTCTACCGGGGAGCTGTTTTTT.

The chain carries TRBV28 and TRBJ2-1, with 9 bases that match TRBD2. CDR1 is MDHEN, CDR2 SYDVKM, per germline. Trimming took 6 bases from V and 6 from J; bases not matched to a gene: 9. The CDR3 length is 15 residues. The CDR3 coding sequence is TGTGCCAGCAGGACAGCGGGAGGCAAATTCAATGAGCAGTTCTTC. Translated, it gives CASRTAGGKFNEQFF.

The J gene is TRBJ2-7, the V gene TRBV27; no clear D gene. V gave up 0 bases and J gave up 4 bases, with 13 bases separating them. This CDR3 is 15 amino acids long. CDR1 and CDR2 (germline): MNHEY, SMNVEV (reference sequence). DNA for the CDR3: TGTGCCAGCAGTTTATCGATAGGGCGACAATACGAGCAGTACTTC. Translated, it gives CASSLSIGRQYEQYF.

DNA for the CDR3: TGTGCCAGTAGTATTTTTTGGCCCATGAACACTGAAGCTTTCTTT. Protein product: CASSIFWPMNTEAFF. The rearrangement joins TRBV19 to TRBJ1-1; D call uncertain. Germline CDR1 LNHDA, CDR2 SQIVND (reference sequence). Trimming shortened V by 3 bases and J by 0 bases, and 11 bases separated the two germline ends. CDR3 length: 15 amino acids.

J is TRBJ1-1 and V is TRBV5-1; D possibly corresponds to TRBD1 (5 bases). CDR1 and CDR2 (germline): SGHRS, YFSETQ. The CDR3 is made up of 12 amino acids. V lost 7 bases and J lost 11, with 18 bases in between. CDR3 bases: TGCGCCAGCGGTCCCGAAGGGGTGAAGGCTTTCTTT. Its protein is CASGPEGVKAFF.

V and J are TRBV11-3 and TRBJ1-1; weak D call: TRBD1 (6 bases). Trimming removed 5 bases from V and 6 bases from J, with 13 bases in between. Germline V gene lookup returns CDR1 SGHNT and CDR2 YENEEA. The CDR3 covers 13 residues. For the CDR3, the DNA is TGTGCCAGCAGCGTAACAGGGAAGGCTGAAGCTTTCTTT. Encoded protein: CASSVTGKAEAFF.

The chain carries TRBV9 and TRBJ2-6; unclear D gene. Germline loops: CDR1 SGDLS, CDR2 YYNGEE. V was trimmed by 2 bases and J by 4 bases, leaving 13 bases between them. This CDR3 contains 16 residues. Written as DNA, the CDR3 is TGTGCCAGCAGCGTCTCGCCGGACCCCGGGGCCAACGTCCTGACTTTC. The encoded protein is CASSVSPDPGANVLTF.

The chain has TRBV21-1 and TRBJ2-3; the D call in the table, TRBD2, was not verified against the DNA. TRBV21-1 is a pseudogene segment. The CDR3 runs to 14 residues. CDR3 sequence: CASSNKREQDTQYF. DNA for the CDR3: TGTGCCAGCAGCAACAAGCGGGAGCAAGATACGCAGTATTTT.